Sequencing of this TCR beta chain was carried out in a study of spatial heterogeneity in lung cancer. Study summary: Detection consistently captured more beta-chain sequences than alpha-chain sequences.

The sample's time point: sample taken at primary tumor resection. From tumor, nontumor lung or frozen PBMC, whole RNA was taken unsorted for sequencing. This clonotype was observed at least ten times. In the library, each TCR cDNA molecule bore its own unique molecular identifier. TCRdb re-analysed the 5' RACE reads in MiXCR, keeping a single row per CDR3 protein. Of nearly 80,000 distinct CDR3 sequences in the sample, under 8.5% were seen once. V was cut by 2 bases and J by 3 bases, with 12 bases left in between. Looked up from germline, CDR1 is SGHRS and CDR2 is YFSETQ. CDR3 size: 14 residues. This material consisted of PBMCs, taken at surgery. The chain has TRBV5-1 and TRBJ2-7; D unclear. The source is a male donor with early-stage non-small cell lung cancer. This chain's CDR3 is CASSFVSPDYEQYF. Written as DNA, the CDR3 is TGCGCCAGCAGCTTTGTCTCTCCCGACTACGAGCAGTACTTC.